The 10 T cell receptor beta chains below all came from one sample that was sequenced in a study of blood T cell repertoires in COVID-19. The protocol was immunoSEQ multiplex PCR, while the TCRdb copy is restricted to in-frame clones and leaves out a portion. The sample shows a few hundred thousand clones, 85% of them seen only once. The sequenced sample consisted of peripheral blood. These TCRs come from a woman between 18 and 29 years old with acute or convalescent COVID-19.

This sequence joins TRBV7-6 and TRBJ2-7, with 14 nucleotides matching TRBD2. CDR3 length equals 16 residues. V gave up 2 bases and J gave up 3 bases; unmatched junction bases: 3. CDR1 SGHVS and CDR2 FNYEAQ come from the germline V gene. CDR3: CASSLTGTSGSYEQYF. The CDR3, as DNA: TGTGCCAGCAGCTTAACCGGGACTAGCGGGAGCTACGAGCAGTACTTC. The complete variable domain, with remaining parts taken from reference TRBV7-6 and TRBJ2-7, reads GAGVSQSPRYKVTKRGQDVALRCDPISGHVSLYWYRQALGQGPEFLTYFNYEAQQDKSGLPNDRFSAERPEGSISTLTIQRTEQRDSAMYRCASSLTGTSGSYEQYFGPGTRLTVT.

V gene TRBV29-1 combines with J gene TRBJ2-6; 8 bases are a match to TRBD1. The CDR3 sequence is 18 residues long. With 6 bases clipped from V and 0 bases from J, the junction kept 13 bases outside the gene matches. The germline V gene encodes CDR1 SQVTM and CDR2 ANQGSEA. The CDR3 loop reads CSVEAPGGEVSGANVLTF. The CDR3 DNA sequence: TGCAGCGTCGAGGCCCCAGGGGGCGAAGTCTCTGGGGCCAACGTCCTGACTTTC.

The CDR3 region has the DNA TGTGCCAGCAGTAAAGGGGGGAGGGAACGACAGCCCCAGCATTTT. Translated, it gives CASSKGGRERQPQHF. The chain combines TRBV28 with TRBJ1-5, with D perhaps TRBD1 (6 bases). V was shortened by 5 bases and J by 7 bases, with 18 bases between the two germline ends. CDR3 size: 15 residues. Germline loops: CDR1 MDHEN, CDR2 SYDVKM.

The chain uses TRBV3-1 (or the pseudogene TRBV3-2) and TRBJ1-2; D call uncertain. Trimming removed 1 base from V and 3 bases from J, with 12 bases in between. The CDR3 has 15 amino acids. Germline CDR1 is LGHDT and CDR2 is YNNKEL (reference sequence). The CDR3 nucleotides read TGTGCCAGCAGCCAAGGGGAGGGCTGGGACTATGGCTACACCTTC. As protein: CASSQGEGWDYGYTF.

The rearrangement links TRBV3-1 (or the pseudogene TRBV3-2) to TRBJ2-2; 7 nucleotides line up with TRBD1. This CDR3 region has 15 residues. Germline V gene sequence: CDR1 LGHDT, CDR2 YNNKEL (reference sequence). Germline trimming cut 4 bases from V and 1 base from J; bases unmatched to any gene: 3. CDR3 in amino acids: CASSLWDRNTGELFF. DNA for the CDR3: TGTGCCAGCAGCCTATGGGACAGGAACACCGGGGAGCTGTTTTTT.

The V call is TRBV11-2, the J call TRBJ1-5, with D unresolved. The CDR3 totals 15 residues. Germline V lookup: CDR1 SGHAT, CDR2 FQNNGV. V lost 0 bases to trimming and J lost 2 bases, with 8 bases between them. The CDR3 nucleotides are TGTGCCAGCAGCTTAGATCGTACAGGCAATCAGCCCCAGCATTTT. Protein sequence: CASSLDRTGNQPQHF.

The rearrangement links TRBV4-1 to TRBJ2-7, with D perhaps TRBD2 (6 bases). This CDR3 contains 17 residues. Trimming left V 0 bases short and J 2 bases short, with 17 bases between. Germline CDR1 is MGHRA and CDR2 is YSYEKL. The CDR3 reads CASSQESQLAGTYEQYF. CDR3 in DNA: TGCGCCAGCAGCCAAGAATCCCAACTAGCAGGCACCTACGAGCAGTACTTC.

CDR3 DNA sequence: TGTGCCAGCAGTTTAGGGACAGGTGCCTACGAGCAGTACTTC. The encoded protein is CASSLGTGAYEQYF. The V gene is TRBV27, the J gene TRBJ2-7; 8 positions agree with TRBD1. The CDR3 has 14 residues. Germline V gene data show CDR1 as MNHEY and CDR2 as SMNVEV (reference sequence). Germline trimming cut 2 bases from V and 2 bases from J; bases unmatched to any gene: 2.

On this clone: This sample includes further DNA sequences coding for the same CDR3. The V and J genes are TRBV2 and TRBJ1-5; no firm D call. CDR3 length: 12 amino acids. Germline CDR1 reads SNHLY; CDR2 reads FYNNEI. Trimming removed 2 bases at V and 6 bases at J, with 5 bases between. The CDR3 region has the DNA TGTGCCAGCAGTGAACGTAGTCAGCCCCAGCATTTT. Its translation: CASSERSQPQHF.

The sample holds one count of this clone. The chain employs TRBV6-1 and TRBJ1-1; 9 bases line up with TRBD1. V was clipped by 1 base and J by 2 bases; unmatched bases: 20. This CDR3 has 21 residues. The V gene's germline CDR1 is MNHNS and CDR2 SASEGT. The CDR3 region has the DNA TGTGCCAGCAGTGAAGGTCGGGACAGGGACTGGGGCGAGGCTAAAAACACTGAAGCTTTCTTT. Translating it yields CASSEGRDRDWGEAKNTEAFF.